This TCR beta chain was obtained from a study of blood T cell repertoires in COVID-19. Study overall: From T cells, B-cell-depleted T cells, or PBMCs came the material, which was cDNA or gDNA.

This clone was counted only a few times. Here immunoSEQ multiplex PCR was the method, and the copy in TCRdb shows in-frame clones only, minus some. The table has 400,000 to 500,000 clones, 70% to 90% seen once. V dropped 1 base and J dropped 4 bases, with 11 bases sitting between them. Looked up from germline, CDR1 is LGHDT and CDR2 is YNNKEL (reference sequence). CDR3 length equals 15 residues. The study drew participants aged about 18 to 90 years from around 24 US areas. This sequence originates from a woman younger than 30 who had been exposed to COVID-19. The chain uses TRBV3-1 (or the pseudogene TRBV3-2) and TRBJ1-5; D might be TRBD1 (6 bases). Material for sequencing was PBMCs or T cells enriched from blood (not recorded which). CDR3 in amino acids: CASSQGGTGNQPQHF. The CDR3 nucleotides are TGTGCCAGCAGCCAAGGAGGAACAGGGAATCAGCCCCAGCATTTT.